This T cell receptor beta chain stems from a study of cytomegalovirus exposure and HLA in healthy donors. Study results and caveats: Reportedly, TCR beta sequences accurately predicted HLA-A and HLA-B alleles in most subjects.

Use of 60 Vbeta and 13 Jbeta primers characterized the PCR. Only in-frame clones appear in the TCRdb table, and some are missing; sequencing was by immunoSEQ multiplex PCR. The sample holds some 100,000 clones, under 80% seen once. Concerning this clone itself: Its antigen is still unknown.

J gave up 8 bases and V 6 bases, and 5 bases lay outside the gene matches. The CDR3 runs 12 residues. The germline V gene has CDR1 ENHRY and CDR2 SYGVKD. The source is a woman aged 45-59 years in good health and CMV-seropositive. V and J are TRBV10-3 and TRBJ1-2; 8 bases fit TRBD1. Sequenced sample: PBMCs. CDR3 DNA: TGTGCCATCAGCGGACAGGGAGACGGCTACACCTTC. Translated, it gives CAISGQGDGYTF.